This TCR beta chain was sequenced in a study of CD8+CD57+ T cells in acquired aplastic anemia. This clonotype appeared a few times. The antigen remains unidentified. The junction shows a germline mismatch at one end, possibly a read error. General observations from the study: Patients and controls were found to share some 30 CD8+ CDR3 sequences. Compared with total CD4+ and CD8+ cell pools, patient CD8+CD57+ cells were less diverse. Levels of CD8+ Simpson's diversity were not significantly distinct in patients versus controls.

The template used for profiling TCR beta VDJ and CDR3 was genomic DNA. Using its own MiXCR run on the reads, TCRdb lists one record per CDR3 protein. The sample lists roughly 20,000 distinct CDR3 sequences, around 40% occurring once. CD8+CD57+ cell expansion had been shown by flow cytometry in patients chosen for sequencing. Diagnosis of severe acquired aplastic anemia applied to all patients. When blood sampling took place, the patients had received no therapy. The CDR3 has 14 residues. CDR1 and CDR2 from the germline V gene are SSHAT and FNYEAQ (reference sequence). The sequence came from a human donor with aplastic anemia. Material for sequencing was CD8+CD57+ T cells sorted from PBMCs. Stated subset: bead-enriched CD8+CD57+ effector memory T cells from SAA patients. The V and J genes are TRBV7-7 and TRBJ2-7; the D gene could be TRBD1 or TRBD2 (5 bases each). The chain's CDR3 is CASSSRDLRDEQYF. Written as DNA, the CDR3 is TGTGCTAGCAGCTCCCGGGACCTCCGGGACGAGCAGTACTTC. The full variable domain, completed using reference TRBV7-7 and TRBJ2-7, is GAGVSQSPRYKVTKRGQDVTLRCDPISSHATLYWYQQALGQGPEFLTYFNYEAQPDKSGLPSDRFSAERPEGSISTLTIQRTEQRDSAMYRCASSSRDLRDEQYFGPGTRLTVT.